The source of this T cell receptor beta chain is a study of blood T cell repertoires in COVID-19. The CDR3 contains 13 residues. The V gene end was trimmed by 6 bases and the J gene end by 1 base; junction bases not matched to a gene: 0. Germline CDR1 MNHEY, CDR2 SVGAGI. Sequencing used immunoSEQ multiplex PCR; TCRdb keeps in-frame clones, though not all of them. Here the sample spans roughly 150,000 clones, approximately 90% being singletons. This chain joins TRBV6-5 and TRBJ1-2, with TRBD1 identical over 9 bases. What was sequenced was peripheral blood. This TCR was recovered from a man aged 50-59 years who had recovered from COVID-19. In DNA, the CDR3 is TGTGCCAGCAGGGGACAGGGTAACTATGGCTACACCTTC. Translating gives CASRGQGNYGYTF.